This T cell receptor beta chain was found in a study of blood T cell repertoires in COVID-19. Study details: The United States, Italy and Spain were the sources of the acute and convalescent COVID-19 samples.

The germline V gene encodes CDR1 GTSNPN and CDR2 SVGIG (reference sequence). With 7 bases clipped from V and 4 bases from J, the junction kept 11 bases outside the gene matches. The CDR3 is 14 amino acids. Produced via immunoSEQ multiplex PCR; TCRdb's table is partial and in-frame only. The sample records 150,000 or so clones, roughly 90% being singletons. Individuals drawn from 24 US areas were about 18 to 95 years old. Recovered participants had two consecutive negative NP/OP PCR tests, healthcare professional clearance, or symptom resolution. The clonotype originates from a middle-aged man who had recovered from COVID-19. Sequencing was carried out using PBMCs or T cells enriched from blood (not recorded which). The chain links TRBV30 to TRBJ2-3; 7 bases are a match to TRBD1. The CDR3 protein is CASSTGYGPDTQYF. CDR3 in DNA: TGTGCCTCCTCGACAGGGTATGGTCCAGATACGCAGTATTTT.